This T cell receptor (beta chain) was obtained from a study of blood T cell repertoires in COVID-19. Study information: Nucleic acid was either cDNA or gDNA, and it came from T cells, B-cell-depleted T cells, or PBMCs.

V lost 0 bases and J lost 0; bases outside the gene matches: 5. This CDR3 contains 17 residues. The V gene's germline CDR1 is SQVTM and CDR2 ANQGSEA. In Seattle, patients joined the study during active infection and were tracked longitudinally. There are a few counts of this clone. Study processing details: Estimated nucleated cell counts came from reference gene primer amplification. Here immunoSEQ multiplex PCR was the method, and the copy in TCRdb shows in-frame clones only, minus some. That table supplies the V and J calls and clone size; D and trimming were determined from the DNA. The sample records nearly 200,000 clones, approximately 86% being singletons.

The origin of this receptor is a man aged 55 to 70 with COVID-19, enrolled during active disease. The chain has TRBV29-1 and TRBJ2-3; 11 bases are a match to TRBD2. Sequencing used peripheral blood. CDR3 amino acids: CSVEERRLAGSTDTQYF. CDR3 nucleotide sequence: TGCAGCGTTGAAGAAAGAAGACTAGCGGGAAGCACAGATACGCAGTATTTT.